This T cell receptor (beta chain) was recorded in a study of T cell responses to AZD1222 COVID-19 vaccine. Study-wide points: Seropositive status at baseline applied to only a handful of AZD1222 recipients. With two AZD1222 doses given, Spike-specific TCR breadth and depth both rose.

On this clone itself: Its antigen is not identified.

Germline lookup yields CDR1 SGHRS and CDR2 YFSETQ. This CDR3 is 16 amino acids long. V shed 0 bases, J shed 5 bases, and the junction held 3 bases outside the gene matches. Clones were sequenced by immunoSEQ multiplex PCR, and TCRdb holds only the in-frame ones, with some missing. The sample records about 120,000 clones, roughly 84% being singletons. V is TRBV5-1 and J is TRBJ2-1; TRBD2 agrees at 12 bases. This sequence originates from an adult who received the AZD1222 COVID-19 vaccine. The sequences come from peripheral blood, collected 28 days after the second AZD1222 dose. This chain's CDR3 is CASSLGLAGENNEQFF. The CDR3 DNA follows: TGCGCCAGCAGCTTGGGACTAGCGGGAGAAAACAATGAGCAGTTCTTC.